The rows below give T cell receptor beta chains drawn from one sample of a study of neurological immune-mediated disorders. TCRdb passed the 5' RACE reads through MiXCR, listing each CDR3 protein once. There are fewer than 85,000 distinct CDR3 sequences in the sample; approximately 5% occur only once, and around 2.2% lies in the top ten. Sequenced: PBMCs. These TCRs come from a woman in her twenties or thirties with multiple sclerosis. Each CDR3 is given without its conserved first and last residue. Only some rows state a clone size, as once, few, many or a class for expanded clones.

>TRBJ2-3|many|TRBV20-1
SALIIGTLNTQY
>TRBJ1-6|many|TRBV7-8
ASGEVPGQGSSPLH
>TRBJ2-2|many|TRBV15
ATSTGQNTGELF
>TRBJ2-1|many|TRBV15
ATSRSELKQF
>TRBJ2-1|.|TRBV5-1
ASSPDQGRSYNEQF
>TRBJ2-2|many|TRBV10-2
ASSDDRRSAGELF
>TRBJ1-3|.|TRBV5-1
ASSFLQSNSGNTIY
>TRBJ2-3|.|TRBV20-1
SVFRGGRHTDTQY
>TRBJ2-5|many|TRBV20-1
SARVRTEETQY
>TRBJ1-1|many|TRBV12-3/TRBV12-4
ASSLSAGWGNTEAF
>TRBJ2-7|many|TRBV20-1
SASHPTAPYEQY
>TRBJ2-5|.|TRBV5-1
ASSIEETQY
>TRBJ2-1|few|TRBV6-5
ASSYSAGVGSYNEQF
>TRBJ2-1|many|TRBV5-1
ASSLAPGVHNEQF
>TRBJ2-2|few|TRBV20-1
SARVLGAGELF
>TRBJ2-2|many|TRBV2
ASSEIRTNTGELF
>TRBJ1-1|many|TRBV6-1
ASSEYAGTGGTEAF
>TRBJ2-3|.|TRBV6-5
ASSYSKRSTDTQY